This T cell receptor (beta chain) appears in the sequencing data of a study of CXCR3-negative and CXCR3-positive naive CD8 T cells (dated by TCRdb to between 2019 and 2020). Regarding the study in general: In total, 110 million to 150 million TRB reads were obtained, corresponding to roughly 1.5 +/- 0.3 million reads per library. Diversity and physicochemical repertoire analyses covered around 10 donors pooled from two independent experiments. Naive subsets from about five donors and memory cells from 3 donors were included in the TRBV-TRBJ cluster analysis. Overall results and qualifications from the work: Because surface CD5, which has been linked to self-reactivity in mice, was comparable between naive subsets, TCR interaction strength was also inferred from TRB CDR3 physicochemical properties. Naive CXCR3-negative and CXCR3-positive cells from the same donor showed similar TRBV-TRBJ usage, whereas memory cells showed distinct patterns. Freshly isolated PBMCs were used for most assays because CXCR3 expression went down partially after cryopreservation. Repertoire diversity was comparably high in both naive subsets but much lower in memory CD8+ T cells. Compared with CXCR3-negative naive cells, CXCR3-positive naive cells had TRB CDR3s with higher hydrophobicity (lower Kidera factor 4), lower energy, and higher strength and volume indices.

The germline V gene provides CDR1 MGHRA and CDR2 YSYEKL. The CDR3 runs 14 amino acids, cysteine and phenylalanine included. No DNA sequence is on record. Each CD8+ T cell subset was flow-sorted in triplicate, and around 320,000 cells per subset were placed directly into RLT lysis buffer. To exclude memory contaminants, naive CD8+ T cells were stringently defined as CD45RO-CCR7+CD27+CD95-. Peripheral blood mononuclear cells were isolated from buffy coats using standard density gradient centrifugation. A FACSAria III was used to flow-sort naive CXCR3-negative and CXCR3-positive CD8+ T cells. Total RNA was extracted from sorted cells using an RNeasy Mini Kit. Comment on this clonotype: The target of this receptor is not known.

The instrument was a NextSeq 550. The Human TCR Profiling Kit (MiLaboratory) was used to prepare UMI-labeled 5' RACE TRB cDNA libraries. The full amount of extracted RNA was used for cDNA synthesis, and the full amount of resulting cDNA was used for PCR amplification. The libraries were made side by side, with each library going through the same number of PCR cycles. Regarding the original processing steps: MIGEC and MiXCR extracted about 53,000 +/- 10,000 unique UMI-labeled TRB cDNA molecules per library, requiring at least two reads per UMI. Each library averaged 40,000 +/- 10,000 functional in-frame TRB CDR3 nucleotide clonotypes without stop codons. Diversity metrics, including normalized Shannon-Wiener and Chao1, were computed in VDJtools after downsampling to 5000 UMI-labeled TRB molecules per sample. Clonotype-size-weighted physicochemical properties of the central five CDR3 residues (interaction energy, strength, volume and Kidera factor 4) were computed in VDJtools. Each entry corresponds to one CDR3 protein sequence from reads that TCRdb reprocessed, and DNA is not given. The V and J calls and clone size come from TCRdb's table, not from the authors' own analysis. The sample's own table lists about 110,000 distinct CDR3 sequences. The ten largest clonotypes hold over 0.35% of the sample.

The specimen sequenced was naive CXCR3+ CD8+ T cells from blood. Sample cell subset or site, as interpreted from the label and publication: CD45RO-CCR7+CD27+CD95- naive CD8+ T cells expressing CXCR3 (TNR3+). The chain is assembled from TRBV4-1 and TRBJ1-4. This sequence originates from a human donor in good health. Some clones in this sample may be carry-over from other donors' samples. The CDR3 amino acid sequence is: CASSQDWGRRKLFF.